This T cell receptor beta chain comes out of a study of blood T cell repertoires in COVID-19. Study background: Specimens from acute and convalescent COVID-19 originated in the United States, Italy and Spain. PBMCs, B-cell-depleted T cells, or T cells were the source of the cDNA or gDNA that made up the material.

Followed longitudinally, the Seattle patients had been enrolled during active infection. In the original analysis: Cell counts per sample came from amplifying reference gene primers. Clones were read by immunoSEQ multiplex PCR, and TCRdb kept only the in-frame ones, dropping some. Clone size and V and J calls were adopted from that table, with D and trimming inferred from the DNA. The sample lists about 210,000 clones, 84% occurring once. This CDR3 spans 15 amino acids. J was trimmed by 2 bases and V by 2 bases; bases with no gene match: 3. Germline V gene data show CDR1 as MDHEN and CDR2 as SYDVKM. The clonotype comes from a woman older than 75 with COVID-19, enrolled during active disease. The sequencing input was peripheral blood. The chain carries TRBV28 and TRBJ1-5, with 7 bases aligning to TRBD1. The CDR3 spells CASSLGTAGNQPQHF. CDR3 in DNA: TGTGCCAGCAGTTTAGGGACAGCGGGCAATCAGCCCCAGCATTTT.